The 30 T cell receptor beta chains presented below share a single source sample, sequenced in a study of T cells after yellow fever vaccination. TCRdb processed the 5' RACE reads anew with MiXCR; each CDR3 protein has one entry. Of around 610,000 distinct CDR3 sequences in the sample, about 13% were seen once. The sample was PBMCs, taken on the day of the yellow fever booster vaccination. Every receptor here comes from a man aged 30 to 45 who received the YFV17D yellow fever vaccine.

Here the CDR3 DNA reads TGCAGTGCTAGAATGGAGATTTCGGAGACCCAGTACTTC. This sequence encodes CSARMEISETQYF. V and J are TRBV20-1 and TRBJ2-5; D is ambiguous. Trimming removed 2 bases at V and 5 bases at J, with 12 bases between. This CDR3 has 13 amino acids. Germline V gene data show CDR1 as DFQATT and CDR2 as SNEGSKA (reference sequence).

V usage is TRBV4-3 and J usage is TRBJ1-5, with TRBD1 identical over 8 bases. V gave up 4 bases and J gave up 6 bases; unmatched junction bases: 17. Germline V gives CDR1 LGHNA, CDR2 YSLEER. The CDR3 covers 18 residues. As DNA, the CDR3 is TGCGCCAGCAGCCCAGGACCCGGAGGACAGGGCCCCAGTCAGCCCCAGCATTTT. Translated: CASSPGPGGQGPSQPQHF.

V usage is TRBV7-2 and J usage is TRBJ2-5; the D is unclear. There are 13 residues in the CDR3. Per the germline V gene, CDR1 is SGHTA and CDR2 is FQGNSA. V was cut by 3 bases and J by 1 base, with 6 bases left in between. CDR3: CASSFTIQETQYF. CDR3 bases: TGTGCCAGCAGCTTCACAATCCAAGAGACCCAGTACTTC.

This clonotype was seen more than once but under ten times. The genes are TRBV7-2 and TRBJ2-4; weak D call: TRBD2 (5 bases). Per the germline V gene, CDR1 is SGHTA and CDR2 is FQGNSA. Trimming shortened V by 2 bases and J by 9 bases, and 14 bases separated the two germline ends. This CDR3 has 14 residues. The DNA of the CDR3 is TGTGCCAGCAGCTTAAGAGCGGATGTTGGCATTCAGTACTTC. This codes for CASSLRADVGIQYF.

Ten or more counts support this clonotype. The chain recombines TRBV7-9 with TRBJ2-2; no firm D call. Germline CDR1 SEHNR, CDR2 FQNEAQ (reference sequence). The V and J ends lost 1 base and 3 bases respectively, with 3 bases between them. The CDR3 extends over 13 amino acids. In DNA form, the CDR3 reads TGTGCCAGCAGCTTAGGATACACCGGGGAGCTGTTTTTT. Translation: CASSLGYTGELFF.

This clonotype was observed a handful of times. The chain links TRBV15 to TRBJ2-2; 10 positions match TRBD1. CDR3 length: 15 residues. V was pared by 1 base and J by 7 bases, with 3 bases of the junction left unmatched. The V gene's germline CDR1 is LNHNV and CDR2 YYDKDF (reference sequence). The CDR3 is CATSRVGTGVGELFF. CDR3 nucleotide sequence: TGTGCCACCAGCAGAGTAGGGACAGGGGTCGGGGAGCTGTTTTTT.

This clonotype was seen more than once but under ten times. The chain has TRBV20-1 and TRBJ1-5; 7 bases fit TRBD1. V gave up 6 bases and J gave up 1 base; unmatched junction bases: 3. Germline V gene sequence: CDR1 DFQATT, CDR2 SNEGSKA (reference sequence). This CDR3 has 13 amino acids. In DNA, the CDR3 is TGCAGTGCAACGACAGGGAGCAATCAGCCCCAGCATTTT. It yields the protein CSATTGSNQPQHF.

This sequence joins TRBV7-9 and TRBJ2-7; weak D call: TRBD2 (6 bases). Deletions cut 7 bases from V and 3 bases from J, with 22 bases between. Germline values: CDR1 SEHNR, CDR2 FQNEAQ (reference sequence). The CDR3 sequence is 16 residues long. Here the CDR3 DNA reads TGTGCCAGCACCTCACTCTCTAATGGGGGGAACTACGAGCAGTACTTC. Protein: CASTSLSNGGNYEQYF.

The V and J genes are TRBV5-1 and TRBJ2-5, with 11 nucleotides matching TRBD2. This CDR3 spans 17 amino acids. The ends lost 0 bases at V and 2 bases at J; junction bases unmatched: 6. Germline CDR1 reads SGHRS; CDR2 reads YFSETQ. The CDR3 loop is CASSLGASGRSQETQYF. CDR3 in DNA: TGCGCCAGCAGCTTGGGGGCTAGCGGGAGGTCGCAAGAGACCCAGTACTTC.

A few counts support this clonotype. This rearrangement joins TRBV7-9 to TRBJ2-1, with 9 bases aligning to TRBD2. Per the germline V gene, CDR1 is SEHNR and CDR2 is FQNEAQ (reference sequence). V lost 5 bases, J lost 6 bases, and 11 bases stayed unmatched. CDR3 length equals 16 residues. The chain's CDR3 is CASSPSGREGVNEQFF. The DNA of the CDR3 is TGTGCCAGCAGCCCCTCCGGGCGGGAGGGGGTCAATGAGCAGTTCTTC.

The J gene is TRBJ2-2, the V gene TRBV4-3; 8 nucleotides match TRBD1. This CDR3 comprises 14 residues. V lost 7 bases to trimming and J lost 5 bases; unmatched junction nucleotides: 6. CDR1 LGHNA and CDR2 YSLEER come from the germline V gene. The CDR3 here is CASNQGAKTGELFF. The CDR3 nucleotides are TGCGCCAGCAATCAGGGGGCAAAAACCGGGGAGCTGTTTTTT.

J is TRBJ1-3 and V is TRBV7-2, with a weak D call TRBD1 (5 bases). V was trimmed by 5 bases and J by 0 bases, leaving 14 bases between them. CDR1 SGHTA and CDR2 FQGNSA come from the germline V gene. The length of the CDR3 is 16 residues. Written as DNA, the CDR3 is TGTGCCAGCAGCCCGCCGGGACTCCACTCTGGAAACACCATATATTTT. Encoded protein: CASSPPGLHSGNTIYF.

This clonotype was seen more than once but under ten times. The rearrangement uses TRBV3-1 and TRBJ2-3; TRBD2 matches at 7 bases. The CDR3 runs 16 residues. V gave up 8 bases and J gave up 0 bases; unmatched junction bases: 11. Germline CDR1 reads LGHDT; CDR2 reads YNNKEL (reference sequence). In DNA form, the CDR3 reads TGTGCCAGCGGAATCTATAGCGGGTCAAGCACAGATACGCAGTATTTT. Protein sequence: CASGIYSGSSTDTQYF.

The gene calls are TRBV7-9 and TRBJ2-7; D gene unclear. The CDR3 is made up of 13 amino acids. CDR1 is SEHNR, CDR2 FQNEAQ, per germline (reference sequence). Trimming left V 5 bases short and J 7 bases short, with 15 bases between. The CDR3 sequence is CASSPRALGEQYF. CDR3 nucleotides: TGTGCCAGCAGCCCCCGGGCCCTCGGGGAGCAGTACTTC. Full variable domain (rest looked up from reference TRBV7-9 and TRBJ2-7): DTGVSQNPRHKITKRGQNVTFRCDPISEHNRLYWYRQTLGQGPEFLTYFQNEAQLEKSRLLSDRFSAERPKGSFSTLEIQRTEQGDSAMYLCASSPRALGEQYFGPGTRLTVT.

The chain carries TRBV20-1 and TRBJ1-1, with D hard to call. The CDR3 length is 11 residues. CDR1 is DFQATT and CDR2 is SNEGSKA in the germline V gene (reference sequence). Trimming stripped 3 bases from V and 13 bases from J, with 15 bases between. The CDR3, as DNA: TGCAGTGCTAGCGACTCCAACCGTATTTTCTTT. Translating gives CSASDSNRIFF.

This clonotype was recorded many times. The rearrangement joins TRBV5-1 to TRBJ2-1, with TRBD2 matching 8 bases. The CDR3 consists of 13 residues. Per germline, CDR1 SGHRS and CDR2 YFSETQ. The V and J ends lost 3 bases and 8 bases, in that order; junction bases with no gene match: 4. CDR3 nucleotide sequence: TGCGCCAGCAGCTCGTTTAGCGGGGATGAGCAGTTCTTC. This codes for CASSSFSGDEQFF. Full variable domain (remainder filled in from reference TRBV5-1 and TRBJ2-1): KAGVTQTPRYLIKTRGQQVTLSCSPISGHRSVSWYQQTPGQGLQFLFEYFSETQRNKGNFPGRFSGRQFSNSRSEMNVSTLELGDSALYLCASSSFSGDEQFFGPGTRLTVL.

This clonotype appeared a few times. The chain couples TRBV6-5 to TRBJ1-1; maybe TRBD1 (5 bases). CDR1 is MNHEY, CDR2 SVGAGI, per germline. Trimming stripped 9 bases from V and 1 base from J, with 18 bases between. The CDR3 totals 15 residues. The CDR3 nucleotides are TGTGCCAGTTCTGGAGTCGGGACGGCGAACACTGAAGCTTTCTTT. Translated: CASSGVGTANTEAFF.

This clonotype occurred many times. This rearrangement joins TRBV5-1 to TRBJ2-3; D gene unclear. The CDR3 totals 13 residues. CDR1 is SGHRS and CDR2 is YFSETQ in the germline V gene. The V gene lost 2 bases and the J gene lost 1 base, with 5 bases spanning the gap. DNA for the CDR3: TGCGCCAGCAGCTTCGAGGGCACAGATACGCAGTATTTT. Residues: CASSFEGTDTQYF.

This clonotype was counted only a few times. The genes are TRBV2 and TRBJ1-1; D not resolved. The CDR3 sequence is 12 residues long. The V gene lost 5 bases and the J gene lost 5 bases, with 9 bases spanning the gap. CDR1 and CDR2 from the germline V gene are SNHLY and FYNNEI. The CDR3 DNA sequence: TGTGCCAGCAGTCCAAGTGCGACTGAAGCTTTCTTT. The encoded protein is CASSPSATEAFF.

The chain joins TRBV9 to TRBJ2-2; D ambiguous. The CDR3 totals 16 residues. V was trimmed by 3 bases and J by 4 bases, leaving 16 bases between them. Germline V gene sequence: CDR1 SGDLS, CDR2 YYNGEE. CDR3 in DNA: TGTGCCAGCAGCGCCGCCCGGCCGAGTGGCACCGGGGAGCTGTTTTTT. It encodes CASSAARPSGTGELFF.

This clonotype was detected many times. The chain recombines TRBV19 with TRBJ1-5, with D tentatively TRBD1 (5 bases). V was pared by 7 bases and J by 3 bases, with 16 bases between. CDR3 length equals 15 residues. Germline V gene lookup returns CDR1 LNHDA and CDR2 SQIVND (reference sequence). CDR3 nucleotide sequence: TGTGCCAGTACCCTCCTCGGACAAGACAATCAGCCCCAGCATTTT. This gives the protein CASTLLGQDNQPQHF.

In this sample, this clonotype turned up a few times. The genes are TRBV5-1 and TRBJ2-6; D unresolved. Germline CDR1 is SGHRS and CDR2 is YFSETQ. V gave up 0 bases and J gave up 0 bases, with 7 bases separating them. The CDR3 is 16 amino acids. CDR3 sequence reads: CASSLDGTSGANVLTF. CDR3 nucleotides: TGCGCCAGCAGCTTGGACGGAACCTCTGGGGCCAACGTCCTGACTTTC.

The rearrangement joins TRBV29-1 to TRBJ1-4, with D possibly TRBD1 on 6 matching bases. Trimming stripped 6 bases from V and 8 bases from J, with 19 bases between. The germline gives CDR1 SQVTM, CDR2 ANQGSEA. This CDR3 spans 14 amino acids. This CDR3 is CSVLVGAEDEKLFF. CDR3 coding DNA: TGCAGCGTCCTCGTGGGGGCTGAAGACGAAAAACTGTTTTTT.

V and J are TRBV6-1 and TRBJ1-6; D ambiguous. The CDR3 is 11 amino acids. V gave up 3 bases and J gave up 8 bases, with 2 bases separating them. The germline gives CDR1 MNHNS, CDR2 SASEGT. Here the CDR3 reads CASSEDSPLHF. The CDR3 DNA sequence: TGTGCCAGCAGTGAGGATTCACCCCTCCACTTT.

This chain uses TRBV28 with TRBJ2-7; 8 bases line up with TRBD1. Germline trimming cut 7 bases from V and 0 bases from J; bases unmatched to any gene: 8. Germline loops: CDR1 MDHEN, CDR2 SYDVKM. This CDR3 is 15 amino acids long. This CDR3 is CASIRQGSHSYEQYF. The CDR3 DNA is TGTGCCAGCATACGACAGGGGAGCCACTCCTACGAGCAGTACTTC.

The rearrangement uses TRBV30 and TRBJ2-3; D ambiguous. V lost 1 base to trimming and J lost 0 bases, with 11 bases between them. Germline V gene sequence: CDR1 GTSNPN, CDR2 SVGIG (reference sequence). CDR3 length equals 15 residues. The CDR3 sequence: CAWSAPGLSTDTQYF. As DNA, the CDR3 is TGTGCCTGGAGTGCTCCGGGCCTTAGCACAGATACGCAGTATTTT.

The chain is built from TRBV4-3 and TRBJ2-1; the D is unclear. This CDR3 comprises 13 residues. Trimming cost V 3 bases and J 8 bases, with 11 bases left between them. Per the germline V gene, CDR1 is LGHNA and CDR2 is YSLEER. In DNA, the CDR3 is TGCGCCAGCAGCCAGACCCCAGGCTATGAGCAGTTCTTC. This translates into CASSQTPGYEQFF.

The rearrangement uses TRBV11-2 and TRBJ1-6; D unresolved. Looked up from germline, CDR1 is SGHAT and CDR2 is FQNNGV. V lost 1 base to trimming and J lost 0 bases, with 13 bases between them. There are 18 residues in the CDR3. In DNA form, the CDR3 reads TGTGCCAGCAGCTTAGTTAGGCAGATAAGCTCCTATAATTCACCCCTCCACTTT. It codes for CASSLVRQISSYNSPLHF.

Ten or more counts support this clonotype. The V and J genes are TRBV6-5 and TRBJ2-7, with D possibly matching TRBD1 (6 bases). Germline CDR1 and CDR2: MNHEY and SVGAGI. CDR3 length: 14 amino acids. Trimming removed 4 bases from V and 0 bases from J, with 10 bases in between. CDR3 region: CASSSGTISYEQYF. The CDR3 DNA reads as TGTGCCAGCAGTTCCGGGACAATCTCCTACGAGCAGTACTTC.

The rearrangement links TRBV23-1 to TRBJ2-5; D uncertain. TRBV23-1 is an ORF, with its function uncertain. CDR3 length: 15 residues. V shed 0 bases and J shed 1 base, with 9 bases lying between them. The CDR3 loop is CASSQSIARQETQYF. CDR3 nucleotide sequence: TGCGCCAGCAGTCAATCTATCGCGCGCCAAGAGACCCAGTACTTC.